The 25 T cell receptor beta chains presented below share a single source sample, sequenced in a study of blood T cells in healthy people across ages. Sample-barcoded 5' priming and a J-beta primer mix drove a second PCR of roughly 7 to 11 cycles. One entry per CDR3 protein results from TCRdb running MiXCR on the 5' RACE reads. Of roughly 1,800,000 distinct CDR3 sequences listed, roughly 52% are singletons. The material sequenced was blood. The receptors were gathered from a woman aged 40 to 50 in good health.

A few counts support this clonotype. The rearrangement joins TRBV21-1 to TRBJ2-7; the table's D gene call, TRBD1, was not cross checked with the DNA. TRBV21-1 counts as a pseudogene. The CDR3 runs to 12 residues. The CDR3 sequence is CASRPGPGAQYF. CDR3 in DNA: TGTGCCAGCAGACCCGGACCCGGGGCCCAGTACTTC.

This clonotype came up a few times. The chain uses TRBV2 and TRBJ2-3; 11 positions match TRBD1. The CDR3 runs to 13 residues. Germline assignment: CDR1 SNHLY and CDR2 FYNNEI. V was clipped by 10 bases and J by 5 bases; unmatched bases: 5. DNA of the CDR3: TGTGCCACCCCCGGGACAGGGGGAGATACGCAGTATTTT. This sequence encodes CATPGTGGDTQYF.

This clonotype was counted between two and nine times. This chain joins TRBV15 and TRBJ2-5; D ambiguous. Germline CDR1 reads LNHNV; CDR2 reads YYDKDF (reference sequence). The length of the CDR3 is 12 residues. Between the trimmed V and J ends, which lost 3 bases and 1 base, there was a span of 3 bases. CDR3 region: CATSSVQETQYF. CDR3 in DNA: TGTGCCACCAGCAGCGTCCAAGAGACCCAGTACTTC. Variable domain in full (rest from reference TRBV15 and TRBJ2-5): DAMVIQNPRYQVTQFGKPVTLSCSQTLNHNVMYWYQQKSSQAPKLLFHYYDKDFNNEADTPDNFQSRRPNTSFCFLDIRSPGLGDTAMYLCATSSVQETQYFGPGTRLLVL.

V and J are TRBV7-3 and TRBJ2-1; 13 bases line up with TRBD2. This CDR3 region has 22 residues. The trim removed 5 bases at V and 7 bases at J, leaving 26 bases unmatched. Per the germline V gene, CDR1 is SGHTA and CDR2 is FQGTGA. CDR3 nucleotide sequence: TGTGCCAGCAGCCCAATAACCGAGAGGACTAGCGGGGGAGCTCGGGGACGGAATGAGCAGTTCTTC. As protein: CASSPITERTSGGARGRNEQFF. Together with reference TRBV7-3 and TRBJ2-1, the CDR3 gives the full variable domain: GAGVSQTPSNKVTEKGKYVELRCDPISGHTALYWYRQSLGQGPEFLIYFQGTGAADDSGLPNDRFFAVRPEGSVSTLKIQRTERGDSAVYLCASSPITERTSGGARGRNEQFFGPGTRLTVL.

This clonotype turned up a few times. The chain links TRBV10-2 to TRBJ2-6, with 8 bases identical to TRBD1. V gave up 6 bases and J gave up 0 bases; unmatched junction bases: 7. CDR3 length: 17 amino acids. Per germline, CDR1 WSHSY and CDR2 SAAADI. The CDR3 region is CASRTGGSSSGANVLTF. CDR3 bases: TGCGCCAGCAGAACAGGGGGGTCCAGCTCTGGGGCCAACGTCCTGACTTTC.

The chain is built from TRBV5-5 and TRBJ2-7; 12 positions match TRBD1. CDR1 and CDR2 (germline): SGHKS, YYEKEE (reference sequence). With V trimmed by 4 bases and J by 5 bases, 16 bases remained unmatched. The CDR3 contains 18 residues. In nucleotides, the CDR3 is TGTGCCAGCAGCCCTTTTTCGCTACCGGGACAGGGGGCCCACGAGCAGTACTTC. Its protein product is CASSPFSLPGQGAHEQYF. The entire variable domain, with the rest obtained from reference TRBV5-5 and TRBJ2-7, is as follows: DAGVTQSPTHLIKTRGQQVTLRCSPISGHKSVSWYQQVLGQGPQFIFQYYEKEERGRGNFPDRFSARQFPNYSSELNVNALLLGDSALYLCASSPFSLPGQGAHEQYFGPGTRLTVT.

V usage is TRBV6-2 or TRBV6-3 and J usage is TRBJ2-6; D gene unclear. The CDR3 sequence is 16 residues long. V lost 2 bases and J 0 bases, leaving 8 bases between the germline ends. Germline V gene lookup returns CDR1 MNHEY and CDR2 SVGEGT. CDR3 nucleotides: TGTGCCAGCAGTTACGTCGGAGCCTCTGGGGCCAACGTCCTGACTTTC. The encoded protein is CASSYVGASGANVLTF.

This clonotype appeared a few times. CDR3 nucleotide sequence: TGTGCCAGCAGCTTAGGGCAGGGGGCCCCTAATGAAAAACTGTTTTTT. Translating it yields CASSLGQGAPNEKLFF. The chain combines TRBV7-6 with TRBJ1-4; TRBD1 agrees at 8 bases. Trimming removed 1 base from V and 3 bases from J; junction bases left unmatched: 4. The CDR3 covers 16 residues. CDR1 SGHVS and CDR2 FNYEAQ come from the germline V gene.

The gene calls are TRBV10-3 and TRBJ1-4, with D hard to call. The CDR3 has 15 amino acids. V was cut by 2 bases and J by 6 bases, with 13 bases left in between. From germline, CDR1 is ENHRY and CDR2 SYGVKD. The CDR3 DNA reads TGTGCCATCAGTGAGGCGACATTGGGAGATGAAAAACTGTTTTTT. The encoded protein is CAISEATLGDEKLFF.

The chain combines TRBV3-1 with TRBJ2-5; D not certain. There are 15 residues in the CDR3. The V end lost 1 base, the J end lost 1 base, and 10 bases lay between the germline ends. Per germline, CDR1 LGHDT and CDR2 YNNKEL (reference sequence). This CDR3 is CASSQGRLGQETQYF. DNA for the CDR3: TGTGCCAGCAGCCAAGGGAGACTTGGCCAAGAGACCCAGTACTTC.

The chain links TRBV28 to TRBJ2-7; the match to TRBD2 covers 13 bases. Germline trimming cut 6 bases from V and 5 bases from J; bases unmatched to any gene: 7. Per the germline V gene, CDR1 is MDHEN and CDR2 is SYDVKM. The CDR3 length is 15 residues. This chain's CDR3 is CASSHTSGGANEQYF. For the CDR3, the DNA is TGTGCCAGCAGCCACACTAGCGGGGGGGCAAACGAGCAGTACTTC.

V gene TRBV5-1 combines with J gene TRBJ1-2; the D is unclear. The germline V gene has CDR1 SGHRS and CDR2 YFSETQ. Trimming cost V 2 bases and J 8 bases, with 16 bases left between them. The CDR3 consists of 14 residues. The CDR3: CASSLMDHPTGYTF. The CDR3 DNA is TGCGCCAGCAGCTTAATGGATCACCCTACGGGCTACACCTTC. Using reference TRBV5-1 and TRBJ1-2 for the parts outside the CDR3, the full variable domain is KAGVTQTPRYLIKTRGQQVTLSCSPISGHRSVSWYQQTPGQGLQFLFEYFSETQRNKGNFPGRFSGRQFSNSRSEMNVSTLELGDSALYLCASSLMDHPTGYTFGSGTRLTVV.

This clonotype was found many times. At one end, the junction sequence differs from germline, possibly due to a read error. The rearrangement uses TRBV4-3 and TRBJ2-5; D is undetermined. The CDR3 is made up of 14 amino acids. Per germline, CDR1 LGHNA and CDR2 YSLEER. This chain's CDR3 is CASSQDLGQETQYF. As DNA, the CDR3 is TGTGCCAGCAGCCAAGACCTAGGCCAAGAGACCCAGTACTTC.

The chain joins TRBV7-2 to TRBJ2-4; 11 nucleotides match TRBD2. The V gene's germline CDR1 is SGHTA and CDR2 FQGNSA. J was trimmed by 0 bases and V by 2 bases; bases with no gene match: 12. The CDR3 runs 20 residues. Written as DNA, the CDR3 is TGTGCCAGCAGCTTATTAACTAGCGGGGGACTAAGTTTAGCCAAAAACATTCAGTACTTC. This gives the protein CASSLLTSGGLSLAKNIQYF.

The chain uses TRBV6-1 and TRBJ2-3, with D possibly called TRBD1 or TRBD2 (5 bases each). Trimming left V 2 bases short and J 6 bases short, with 12 bases between. Germline V lookup: CDR1 MNHNS, CDR2 SASEGT. This CDR3 contains 14 residues. The CDR3 DNA follows: TGTGCCAGCAGTGAAAGGGCAGGGACCGATACGCAGTATTTT. Residues: CASSERAGTDTQYF.

This clonotype has more than one count but fewer than ten. The rearrangement joins TRBV20-1 to TRBJ2-4, with TRBD2 identical over 7 bases. The CDR3 contains 18 residues. CDR1 DFQATT and CDR2 SNEGSKA come from the germline V gene (reference sequence). V shed 6 bases and J 5 bases; nucleotides not matched to a gene: 22. CDR3 amino acids: CSAPRASGTDASENIQYF. CDR3 coding DNA: TGCAGTGCGCCCCGGGCTAGCGGTACGGATGCGTCGGAAAACATTCAGTACTTC.

The V gene is TRBV7-6, the J gene TRBJ2-1; perhaps TRBD2 as D (5 bases). The germline V gene has CDR1 SGHVS and CDR2 FNYEAQ. V was cut by 2 bases and J by 10 bases, with 15 bases left in between. This CDR3 has 14 residues. The CDR3 region is CASSLLGELGEQFF. The DNA for the CDR3 is TGTGCCAGCAGCTTATTGGGAGAGCTGGGCGAGCAGTTCTTC.

This clonotype was counted once. A much larger clone is a single base away; this may be a read error. This rearrangement joins TRBV29-1 to TRBJ2-7; D ambiguous. CDR3 length: 12 amino acids. V shed 8 bases and J shed 1 base, with 12 bases lying between them. Germline assignment: CDR1 SQVTM and CDR2 ANQGSEA. The CDR3 protein is CSIGKSSYEQYF. CDR3 nucleotides: TGCAGCATTGGGAAGAGTTCCTACGAGCAGTACTTC.

V and J are TRBV20-1 and TRBJ2-3, with 10 bases lining up with TRBD2. The junction had 4 bases not matched to a gene; V was cut back by 3 bases and J by 4 bases. The CDR3 contains 14 residues. CDR1 is DFQATT and CDR2 is SNEGSKA in the germline V gene (reference sequence). DNA for the CDR3: TGCAGTGCTAGTACCGGGACTAGCGCAGATACGCAGTATTTT. The encoded protein is CSASTGTSADTQYF.

This clonotype showed up just a few times. This chain links TRBV28 with TRBJ2-7; D uncertain. The V gene lost 4 bases and the J gene lost 5 bases, with 9 bases spanning the gap. The CDR3 contains 12 residues. The germline V gene encodes CDR1 MDHEN and CDR2 SYDVKM. CDR3 amino acids: CASSSALDEQYF. The CDR3 nucleotides read TGTGCCAGCAGTTCCGCCTTAGACGAGCAGTACTTC.

This clonotype came up many times. The chain employs TRBV21-1 and TRBJ2-5; the table calls TRBD2, which could not be checked here. TRBV21-1 is a documented pseudogene. This CDR3 comprises 17 residues. This chain's CDR3 is CASSNSTGTSFQETQYF. CDR3 nucleotide sequence: TGTGCCAGCAGCAACAGCACCGGGACTAGCTTCCAAGAGACCCAGTACTTC.

With respect to this clonotype: Relative to the germline gene, one junction end is altered; a read error may explain this. The V and J genes are TRBV6-6 and TRBJ2-3, with D possibly being TRBD1 or TRBD2 (6 bases each). Germline values: CDR1 MNHNY, CDR2 SVGAGI (reference sequence). This CDR3 has 13 residues. CDR3 DNA: TGTGCCAGCAGGCGGGACAACACAGATGCGCAGTATTTT. Protein product: CASRRDNTDAQYF.

This sequence joins TRBV7-2 and TRBJ1-4, with unresolved D. V was shortened by 2 bases and J by 2 bases, with 6 bases between the two germline ends. The V gene's germline CDR1 is SGHTA and CDR2 FQGNSA. This CDR3 has 14 residues. CDR3 in amino acids: CASSLMGTNEKLFF. CDR3 sequence (DNA): TGTGCCAGCAGCTTAATGGGCACTAATGAAAAACTGTTTTTT.

The rearrangement joins TRBV5-1 to TRBJ2-5; 8 positions match TRBD2. Germline loops: CDR1 SGHRS, CDR2 YFSETQ. Trimming took 0 bases from V and 4 from J; bases not matched to a gene: 8. The CDR3 loop spans 16 amino acids. The CDR3 here is CASSLDPAGGTETQYF. The CDR3 coding sequence is TGCGCCAGCAGCTTGGACCCTGCGGGGGGCACAGAGACCCAGTACTTC.

This clonotype was observed a few times. The gene calls are TRBV20-1 and TRBJ2-1; 9 bases agree with TRBD2. The germline V gene has CDR1 DFQATT and CDR2 SNEGSKA (reference sequence). CDR3 length equals 15 residues. J gave up 1 base and V 1 base, and 2 bases lay outside the gene matches. The chain's CDR3 is CSARATSGSYNEQFF. In nucleotides, the CDR3 is TGCAGTGCTAGAGCAACTAGCGGGTCCTACAATGAGCAGTTCTTC.